A selection of T cell receptor beta chains follows, all from one sample in a study of blood T cell repertoires in COVID-19. Produced via immunoSEQ multiplex PCR; TCRdb's table is partial and in-frame only. This sample has around 250,000 clones, with about four fifths found just once. Sequencing input: PBMCs or T cells enriched from blood (not recorded which). All receptors come from a man aged 45-65 years who had recovered from COVID-19. Each CDR3 is given with its conserved first and last residue. The order of the fields is D gene, V gene, clone size, J gene, CDR3 protein, CDR3 DNA. D genes are given only for firm matches. Not every row has a clone size; where given, it reads once, few, many or a size class.

>TRBD1|TRBV18|-|TRBJ1-2
CASSPGTGSYGYTF
TGTGCCAGCTCACCAGGGACAGGTTCCTATGGCTACACCTTC
>-|TRBV5-1|-|TRBJ2-1
CASSLGRGPTPYNEQFF
TGCGCCAGCAGCTTGGGGCGGGGTCCGACCCCTTACAATGAGCAGTTCTTC
>TRBD2|TRBV19|-|TRBJ2-2
CASSPPGGYTGELFF
TGTGCCAGTAGTCCTCCGGGGGGATACACCGGGGAGCTGTTTTTT
>-|TRBV5-1|-|TRBJ1-4
CASSRRVGATNEKLFF
TGCGCCAGCAGCAGGAGGGTTGGGGCCACTAATGAAAAACTGTTTTTT
>TRBD2|TRBV5-4|-|TRBJ2-1
CASSSWTSGGAGDEQFF
TGTGCCAGCAGCTCGTGGACTAGCGGGGGGGCAGGCGATGAGCAGTTCTTC
>TRBD2|TRBV7-9|-|TRBJ2-1
CASSLGGRGWINEQFF
TGTGCCAGCAGCTTAGGCGGGAGAGGGTGGATAAATGAGCAGTTCTTC
>-|TRBV12-3/TRBV12-4|-|TRBJ1-2
CASSLRRDYGYTF
TGTGCCAGCAGTTTACGCCGCGACTATGGCTACACCTTC
>-|TRBV19|once|TRBJ1-2
CASRGTGGGPGYTF
TGTGCCAGTAGAGGGACCGGGGGGGGCCCTGGCTACACCTTC
>-|TRBV7-8|-|TRBJ1-3
CASSSDNPGNTIYF
TGTGCCAGCAGCTCGGACAACCCTGGAAACACCATATATTTT
>TRBD1|TRBV7-2|once|TRBJ1-1
CASSSAGTGGLNTEAFF
TGTGCCAGCAGCTCCGCCGGGACAGGGGGCTTGAACACTGAAGCTTTCTTT
>TRBD1|TRBV2|-|TRBJ1-3
CASSALKTGRNTIYF
TGTGCCAGCAGCGCGCTTAAGACAGGGAGGAACACCATATATTTT
>-|TRBV6-5|few|TRBJ2-1
CASVYSSYNEQFF
TGTGCCAGCGTGTACAGCTCCTACAATGAGCAGTTCTTC
>-|TRBV11-3|-|TRBJ2-3
CASSLVRRAAGDTQYF
TGTGCCAGCAGCTTAGTCCGGCGAGCGGCGGGGGATACGCAGTATTTT
>TRBD2|TRBV13|-|TRBJ2-1
CASSSLAGESYNEQFF
TGTGCCAGCAGCTCATTAGCGGGGGAATCCTACAATGAGCAGTTCTTC
>-|TRBV5-6|-|TRBJ1-1
CASSLPGDGGRTEAFF
TGTGCCAGCAGCTTGCCGGGGGACGGCGGAAGAACTGAAGCTTTCTTT
>-|TRBV25-1|-|TRBJ1-6
CASSEGTGSWSPLHF
TGTGCCAGCAGTGAAGGAACAGGGTCATGGTCACCCCTCCACTTT
>TRBD1|TRBV29-1|once|TRBJ1-4
CSVMRGAGGLSNEKLFF
TGCAGCGTTATGAGGGGAGCAGGGGGATTGAGCAATGAAAAACTGTTTTTT
>-|TRBV2|-|TRBJ1-5
CASSDSDSNQPQHF
TGTGCCAGCAGTGACAGCGATAGCAATCAGCCCCAGCATTTT
>TRBD2|TRBV11-3|-|TRBJ2-1
CASSPRAAGGYEQFF
TGTGCCAGCAGCCCGAGGGCAGCGGGAGGGTATGAGCAGTTCTTC
>TRBD1|TRBV6-5|-|TRBJ2-7
CASSPRTGLYEQYF
TGTGCCAGCAGTCCCAGGACAGGGCTCTACGAGCAGTACTTC
>TRBD2|TRBV19|-|TRBJ2-1
CASRSGTMGGNEQFF
TGTGCCAGTAGGTCCGGGACTATGGGTGGGAATGAGCAGTTCTTC
>TRBD2|TRBV9|-|TRBJ2-3
CASSIATSGRGFVDTQYF
TGTGCCAGCAGTATCGCTACTAGCGGGAGGGGGTTTGTGGATACGCAGTATTTT
>-|TRBV30|few|TRBJ1-1
CAWTRTNTEAFF
TGTGCCTGGACGAGAACGAACACTGAAGCTTTCTTT
>-|TRBV5-8|-|TRBJ1-5
CASSNTGTKINQPQHF
TGTGCCAGCAGCAACACAGGAACTAAGATCAATCAGCCCCAGCATTTT
>-|TRBV6-2/TRBV6-3|-|TRBJ2-7
CASSGTSYEQYF
TGTGCCAGCAGTGGGACTTCCTACGAGCAGTACTTC
>TRBD1|TRBV5-1|-|TRBJ2-3
CASSSTGVDTQYF
TGCGCCAGCAGCTCCACAGGGGTCGATACGCAGTATTTT
>TRBD1|TRBV11-2|-|TRBJ1-5
CASSLGTGKAQPQHF
TGTGCCAGCAGCTTAGGGACAGGGAAGGCTCAGCCCCAGCATTTT
>TRBD1|TRBV27|-|TRBJ1-6
CASSFQGATPLHF
TGTGCCAGCAGTTTCCAGGGGGCTACACCCCTCCACTTT
>-|TRBV9|-|TRBJ1-1
CASSVVQGNAEAFF
TGTGCCAGCAGCGTAGTACAGGGCAACGCTGAAGCTTTCTTT
>TRBD1|TRBV2|-|TRBJ1-6
CASSETANRDRPIPLHF
TGTGCCAGCAGTGAAACTGCAAACCGGGACAGGCCTATACCCCTCCACTTT
>TRBD1|TRBV27|-|TRBJ2-7
CASSYVIPGQGWEQYF
TGTGCCAGCAGTTACGTCATCCCGGGACAGGGGTGGGAGCAGTACTTC
>-|TRBV21-1|-|TRBJ1-2
CASSLVDRARDGYTF
TGTGCCAGCAGCCTTGTAGACAGGGCTCGCGATGGCTACACCTTC
>-|TRBV5-1|few|TRBJ2-2
CASSFTGPGTTGELFF
TGCGCCAGCAGCTTTACAGGGCCGGGGACCACCGGGGAGCTGTTTTTT
>TRBD1|TRBV27|-|TRBJ1-2
CASRDRSSYGYTF
TGTGCCAGCAGGGACAGGAGCTCCTATGGCTACACCTTC
>TRBD1|TRBV27|-|TRBJ2-2
CASSYRQGGPGELFF
TGTGCCAGCAGTTACCGACAGGGGGGTCCCGGGGAGCTGTTTTTT
>TRBD1|TRBV19|-|TRBJ1-3
CASIDRDSGNTIYF
TGTGCCAGTATAGACAGGGACTCTGGAAACACCATATATTTT
>-|TRBV9|-|TRBJ1-1
CASSAPEGIAEAFF
TGTGCCAGCAGCGCCCCGGAGGGGATCGCTGAAGCTTTCTTT
>-|TRBV5-6|-|TRBJ2-7
CASSRQNYEQYF
TGTGCCAGCAGCCGACAGAACTACGAGCAGTACTTC
>-|TRBV24-1|-|TRBJ2-3
CATSDPGFADTQYF
TGTGCCACCAGTGATCCGGGGTTTGCAGATACGCAGTATTTT
>-|TRBV30|few|TRBJ1-1
CAWSKGWGGNTEAFF
TGTGCCTGGAGTAAGGGTTGGGGGGGTAACACTGAAGCTTTCTTT
>-|TRBV7-2|-|TRBJ2-7
CASSQAGGTPYEQYF
TGTGCCAGCAGCCAAGCAGGGGGGACCCCCTACGAGCAGTACTTC
>-|TRBV18|-|TRBJ1-1
CASSPRFMNTEAFF
TGTGCCAGCTCCCCGAGGTTTATGAACACTGAAGCTTTCTTT